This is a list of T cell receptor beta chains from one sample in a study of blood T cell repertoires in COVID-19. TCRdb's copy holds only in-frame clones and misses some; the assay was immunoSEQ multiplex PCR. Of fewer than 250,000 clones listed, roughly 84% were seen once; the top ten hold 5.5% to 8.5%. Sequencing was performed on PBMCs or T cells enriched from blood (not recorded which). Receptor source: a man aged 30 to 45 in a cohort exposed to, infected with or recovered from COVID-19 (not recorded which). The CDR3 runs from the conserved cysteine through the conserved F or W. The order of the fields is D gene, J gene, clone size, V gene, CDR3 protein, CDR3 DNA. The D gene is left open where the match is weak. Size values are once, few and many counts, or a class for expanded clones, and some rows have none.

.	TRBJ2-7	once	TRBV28	CASTSQQGQYF	TGTGCCAGCACCTCTCAACAGGGCCAGTACTTC
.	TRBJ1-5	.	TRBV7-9	CASSIQGNQPQHF	TGTGCCAGCAGTATACAGGGTAATCAGCCCCAGCATTTT
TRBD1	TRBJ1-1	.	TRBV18	CASSLVQGAGTEAFF	TGTGCCAGCTCACTTGTACAGGGGGCAGGCACTGAAGCTTTCTTT
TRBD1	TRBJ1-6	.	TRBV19	CASGDAGTGVRSPLHF	TGTGCCAGTGGGGATGCCGGGACAGGGGTTCGGTCACCCCTCCACTTT
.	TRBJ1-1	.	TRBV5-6	CASSFRGLNTEAFF	TGTGCCAGCAGCTTCAGAGGCCTGAACACTGAAGCTTTCTTT
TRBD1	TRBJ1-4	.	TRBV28	CASSYRDRGYNEKLFF	TGTGCCAGCAGTTACCGGGACAGGGGATATAATGAAAAACTGTTTTTT
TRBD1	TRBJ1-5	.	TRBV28	CASGGQGSMKPQHF	TGTGCCAGCGGCGGACAGGGCTCTATGAAGCCCCAGCATTTT
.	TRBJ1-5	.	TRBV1	CTSSQIRDRGIYGNQPQHF	TGCACCAGCAGCCAGATCCGGGACAGGGGGATTTACGGCAATCAGCCCCAGCATTTT
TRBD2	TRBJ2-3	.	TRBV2	CASTLAGAGTDTQYF	TGTGCCAGCACATTAGCGGGAGCGGGCACAGATACGCAGTATTTT
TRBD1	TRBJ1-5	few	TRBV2	CASSRTGGHQPQHF	TGTGCCAGCAGTAGGACAGGGGGCCATCAGCCCCAGCATTTT
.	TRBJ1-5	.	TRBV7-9	CASSLADRPQHF	TGTGCCAGCAGCTTAGCCGACAGGCCCCAGCATTTT
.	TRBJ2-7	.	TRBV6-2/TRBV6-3	CASSPGQVEQYF	TGTGCCAGCAGTCCCGGACAAGTCGAGCAGTACTTC
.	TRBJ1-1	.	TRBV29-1	CSVEVRAGGTEAFF	TGCAGCGTTGAAGTACGTGCCGGGGGAACTGAAGCTTTCTTT
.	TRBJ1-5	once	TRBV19	CASNLRGSQPQHF	TGTGCCAGTAACCTCAGGGGTTCCCAGCCCCAGCATTTT
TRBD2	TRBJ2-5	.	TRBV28	CASSWGLAGIQETQYF	TGTGCCAGCAGTTGGGGACTAGCGGGAATACAAGAGACCCAGTACTTC
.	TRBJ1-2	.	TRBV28	CASSSNINYGYTF	TGTGCCAGCAGTTCGAACATTAACTATGGCTACACCTTC
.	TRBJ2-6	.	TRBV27	CASNKRMGIDTGANVLTF	TGTGCCAGCAATAAACGGATGGGTATAGACACTGGGGCCAACGTCCTGACTTTC
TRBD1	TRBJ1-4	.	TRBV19	CATQSKGGTGTEKLFF	TGTGCCACCCAGAGCAAAGGGGGGACAGGGACTGAAAAACTGTTTTTT
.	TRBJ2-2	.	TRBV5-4	CASSLGVNSDTGELFF	TGTGCCAGCAGCTTGGGAGTCAACTCGGACACCGGGGAGCTGTTTTTT
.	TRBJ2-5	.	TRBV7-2	CASSLAEASNPWRETQYF	TGTGCCAGCAGCTTAGCGGAGGCTAGCAACCCCTGGAGAGAGACCCAGTACTTC
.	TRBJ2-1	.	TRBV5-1	CASSLDGASYNEQFF	TGCGCCAGCAGCTTGGACGGAGCCTCCTACAATGAGCAGTTCTTC
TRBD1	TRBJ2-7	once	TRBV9	CASSVLGQSVEQYF	TGTGCCAGCAGCGTATTGGGACAGAGCGTCGAGCAGTACTTC
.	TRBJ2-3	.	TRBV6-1	CASSERRLNTDTQYF	TGTGCCAGCAGTGAGCGACGACTAAACACAGATACGCAGTATTTT
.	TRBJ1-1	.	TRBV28	CASSAGVNTEAFF	TGTGCCAGCAGTGCAGGGGTGAACACTGAAGCTTTCTTT
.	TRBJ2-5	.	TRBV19	CASSRIAQETQYF	TGTGCCAGCTCCCGGATAGCCCAAGAGACCCAGTACTTC
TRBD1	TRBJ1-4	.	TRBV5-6	CASSPMGQGLFNEKLFF	TGTGCCAGCAGCCCGATGGGACAGGGCCTGTTTAATGAAAAACTGTTTTTT
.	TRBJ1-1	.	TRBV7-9	CASSYPWGGQNTEAFF	TGTGCCAGCAGCTACCCCTGGGGGGGACAGAACACTGAAGCTTTCTTT
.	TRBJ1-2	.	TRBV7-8	CASSLGGTRNSNYGYTF	TGTGCCAGCAGCTTAGGGGGCACCCGGAATTCTAACTATGGCTACACCTTC
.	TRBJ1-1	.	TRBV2	CASVTGEAFF	TGTGCCAGCGTTACAGGTGAAGCTTTCTTT
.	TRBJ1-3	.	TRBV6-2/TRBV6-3	CASRRQFLSGNTIYF	TGTGCCAGCCGCCGACAGTTCCTCTCTGGAAACACCATATATTTT
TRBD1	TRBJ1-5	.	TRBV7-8	CASSPGTARPQHF	TGTGCCAGCAGCCCGGGGACAGCTCGGCCCCAGCATTTT
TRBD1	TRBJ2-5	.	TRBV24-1	CATRGTGAQETQYF	TGTGCCACCAGGGGGACAGGGGCCCAAGAGACCCAGTACTTC
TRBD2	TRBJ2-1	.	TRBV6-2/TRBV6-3	CASSYSALAGGSYNEQFF	TGTGCCAGCAGTTACTCAGCCCTAGCGGGAGGATCTTACAATGAGCAGTTCTTC
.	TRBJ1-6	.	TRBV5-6	CASSFYGAPLHF	TGTGCCAGCAGCTTTTACGGAGCACCCCTCCACTTT
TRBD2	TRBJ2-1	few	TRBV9	CASSVTLGGDSYNEQFF	TGTGCCAGCAGCGTCACCCTGGGGGGGGACTCCTACAATGAGCAGTTCTTC
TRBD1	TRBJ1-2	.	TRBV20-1	CSASAGGAYGYTF	TGCAGTGCTAGTGCAGGGGGCGCCTATGGCTACACCTTC
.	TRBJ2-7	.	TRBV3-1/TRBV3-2	CASSRIRSSYEQYF	TGTGCCAGCAGCCGAATCAGGTCGTCCTACGAGCAGTACTTC
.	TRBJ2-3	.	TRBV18	CASSPPLPRANTDTQYF	TGTGCCAGCTCACCACCACTTCCCAGGGCTAACACAGATACGCAGTATTTT